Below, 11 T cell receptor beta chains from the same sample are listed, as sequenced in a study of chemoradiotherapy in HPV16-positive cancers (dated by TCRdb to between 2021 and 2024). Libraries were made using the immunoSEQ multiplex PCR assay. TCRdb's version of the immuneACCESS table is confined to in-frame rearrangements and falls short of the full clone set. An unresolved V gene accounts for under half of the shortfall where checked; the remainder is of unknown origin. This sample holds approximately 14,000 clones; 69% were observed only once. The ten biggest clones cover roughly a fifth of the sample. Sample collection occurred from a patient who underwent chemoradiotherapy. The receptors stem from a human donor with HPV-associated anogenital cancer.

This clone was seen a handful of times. CDR3 sequence reads: CASSAQIDSQPQHF. CDR3 nucleotides: TGTGCCAGCAGCGCCCAAATCGACAGTCAGCCCCAGCATTTT. The chain is built from TRBV9 and TRBJ1-5; D is perhaps TRBD1 (5 bases). Trimming pared 3 bases from V and 6 bases from J, leaving 13 bases between. The CDR3 is 14 residues long. Germline lookup yields CDR1 SGDLS and CDR2 YYNGEE.

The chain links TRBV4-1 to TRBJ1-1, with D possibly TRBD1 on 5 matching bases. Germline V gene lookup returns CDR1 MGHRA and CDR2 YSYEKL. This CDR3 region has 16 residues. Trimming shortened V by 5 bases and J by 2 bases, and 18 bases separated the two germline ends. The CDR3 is CASSGHPLLQNTEAFF. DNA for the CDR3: TGCGCCAGCAGCGGACATCCTCTCCTCCAAAACACTGAAGCTTTCTTT.

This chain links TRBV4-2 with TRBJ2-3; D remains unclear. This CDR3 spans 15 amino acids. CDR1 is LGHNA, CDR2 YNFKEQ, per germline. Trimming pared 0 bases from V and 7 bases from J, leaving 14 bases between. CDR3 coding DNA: TGTGCCAGCAGCCAAGAGTCGGCAGAATCTCATACGCAGTATTTT. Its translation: CASSQESAESHTQYF.

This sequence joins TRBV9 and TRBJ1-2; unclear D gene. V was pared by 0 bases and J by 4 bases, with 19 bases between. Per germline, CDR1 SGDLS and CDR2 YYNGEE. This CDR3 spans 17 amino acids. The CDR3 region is CASSVDRYGTPGYGYTF. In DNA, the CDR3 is TGTGCCAGCAGCGTAGATAGGTACGGAACTCCGGGCTATGGCTACACCTTC.

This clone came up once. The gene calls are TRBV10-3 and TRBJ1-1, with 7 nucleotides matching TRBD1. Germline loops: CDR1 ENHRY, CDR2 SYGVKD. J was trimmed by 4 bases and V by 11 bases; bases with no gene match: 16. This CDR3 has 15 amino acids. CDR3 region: CASNRDSGLSTEAFF. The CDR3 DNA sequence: TGTGCCTCGAACCGGGACAGCGGGCTGAGCACTGAAGCTTTCTTT.

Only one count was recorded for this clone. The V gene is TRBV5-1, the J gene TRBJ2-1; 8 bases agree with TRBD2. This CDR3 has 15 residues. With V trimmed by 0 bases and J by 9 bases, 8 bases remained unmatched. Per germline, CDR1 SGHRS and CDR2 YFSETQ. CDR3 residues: CASSLEAGATGEQFF. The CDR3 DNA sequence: TGCGCCAGCAGCTTGGAAGCGGGGGCCACCGGTGAGCAGTTCTTC.

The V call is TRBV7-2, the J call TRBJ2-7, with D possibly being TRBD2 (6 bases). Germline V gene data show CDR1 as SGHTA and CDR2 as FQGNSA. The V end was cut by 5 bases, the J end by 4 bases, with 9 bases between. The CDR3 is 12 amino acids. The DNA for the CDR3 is TGTGCCAGCAGCCGCGGAGGGTACGAGCAGTACTTC. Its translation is CASSRGGYEQYF.

In DNA form, the CDR3 reads TGTGCCAGCAGCCCGCGCCCTTACGAGCAGTACTTC. It encodes CASSPRPYEQYF. The gene calls are TRBV11-2 and TRBJ2-7; D uncertain. Germline V CDR1 and CDR2: SGHAT, FQNNGV. CDR3 size: 12 residues. V lost 5 bases, J lost 4 bases, and 9 bases lay in between.

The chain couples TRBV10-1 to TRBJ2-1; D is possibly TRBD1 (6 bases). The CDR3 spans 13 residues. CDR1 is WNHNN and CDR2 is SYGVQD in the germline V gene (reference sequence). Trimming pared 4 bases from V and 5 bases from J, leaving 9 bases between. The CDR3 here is CASSAGQDNEQFF. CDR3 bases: TGCGCCAGCAGTGCGGGACAAGACAATGAGCAGTTCTTC.

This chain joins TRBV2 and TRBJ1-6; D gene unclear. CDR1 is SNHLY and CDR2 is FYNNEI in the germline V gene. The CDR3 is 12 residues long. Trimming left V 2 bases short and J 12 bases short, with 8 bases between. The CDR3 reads CASSESGRPLHF. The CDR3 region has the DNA TGTGCCAGCAGTGAATCCGGGAGACCCCTCCACTTT.

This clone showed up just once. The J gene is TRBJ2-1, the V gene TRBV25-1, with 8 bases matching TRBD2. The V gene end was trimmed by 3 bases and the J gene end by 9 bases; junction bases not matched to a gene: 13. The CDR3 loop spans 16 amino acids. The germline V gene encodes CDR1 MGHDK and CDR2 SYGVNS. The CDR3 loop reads CASSDIRRGAGSEQFF. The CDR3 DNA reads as TGTGCCAGCAGTGATATTAGGCGGGGGGCCGGTAGTGAGCAGTTCTTC.